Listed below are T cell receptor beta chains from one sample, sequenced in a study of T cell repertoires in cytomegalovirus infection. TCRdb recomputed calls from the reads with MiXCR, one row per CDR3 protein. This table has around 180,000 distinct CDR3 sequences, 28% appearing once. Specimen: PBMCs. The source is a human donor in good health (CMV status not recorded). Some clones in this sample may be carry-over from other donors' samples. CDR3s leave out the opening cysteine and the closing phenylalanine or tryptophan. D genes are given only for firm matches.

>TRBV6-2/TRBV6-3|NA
ASSLTGENTEAF
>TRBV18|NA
ASSPGQFQDTKY
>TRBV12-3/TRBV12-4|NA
ASSLRTDEAF
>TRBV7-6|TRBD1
ASSLYKGQLNTEAF
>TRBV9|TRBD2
ASSVTTGAGGYNEQF
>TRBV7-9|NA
ASTSSAHRSYNSPLH
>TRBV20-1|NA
SARANMNTEAF
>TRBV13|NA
ASSTGGFTDTQY
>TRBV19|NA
ASSLRGAHTGELF
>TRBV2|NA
ASKAGYYQRGEPQH
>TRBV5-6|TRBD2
ASSLDRLAGVTSYEQY
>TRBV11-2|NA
ASSLERVGETQY
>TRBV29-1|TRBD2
SVKGLGTTNTGELF
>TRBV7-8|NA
ASSLAAGGTEAF
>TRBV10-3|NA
AISERPDAGELF
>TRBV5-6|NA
ASSLVLNDGYT
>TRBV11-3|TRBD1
ASSPGQGLVYNEQF
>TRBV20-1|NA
SARGAPNTGELF
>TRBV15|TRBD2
ATSREGGVGREQY
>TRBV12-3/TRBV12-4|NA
ASSLGTNSNQPQH
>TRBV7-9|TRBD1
ASSSQGPSSYEQY
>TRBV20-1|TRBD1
SALTDRAYEQY